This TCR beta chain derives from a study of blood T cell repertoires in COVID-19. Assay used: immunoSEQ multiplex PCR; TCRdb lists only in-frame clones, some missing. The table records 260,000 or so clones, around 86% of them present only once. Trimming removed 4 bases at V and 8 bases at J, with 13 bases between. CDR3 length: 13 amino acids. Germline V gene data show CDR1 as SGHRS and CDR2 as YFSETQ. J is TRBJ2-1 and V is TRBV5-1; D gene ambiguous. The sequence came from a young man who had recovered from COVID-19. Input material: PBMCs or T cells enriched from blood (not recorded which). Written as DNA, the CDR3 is TGCGCCAGCAGCCAAAACGGCAGGCATGAGCAGTTCTTC. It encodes CASSQNGRHEQFF.